This T cell receptor (beta chain) was retrieved from a study of regulatory T cells in long-lasting Graves disease (dated by TCRdb to the early 2020s). In terms of the full investigation: Persistent Graves' disease meant more than 5 years of antithyroid drug treatment with TSH receptor autoantibodies that stayed positive. Patients with persistent Graves' disease were compared with patients with newly diagnosed Graves' disease using TCR sequencing and RNA sequencing of peripheral blood. The study was registered as a clinical trial and conducted in China. A total of 35 or so samples were covered by TCR sequencing, comprising approximately 13 persistent and 20 or so newly diagnosed Graves' disease patients. Persistent Graves' disease patients in the clinical cohort had taken antithyroid drugs for 9 to 11 years on average.

This clonotype was counted at least ten times. Its antigen has not been determined. Base-call qualities are not available, and no considerably larger clone is one nucleotide away. Beyond this particular receptor, the publication reports: The authors acknowledged the small sample size as a limitation that may reduce accuracy. A larger number of public clonotypes was shared among persistent patients (approximately 2,500) than among newly diagnosed patients (around 970). Compared with newly diagnosed patients, patients with persistent Graves' disease had lower TCR Shannon entropy and fewer highly expanded clones, which suggests clonal expansion. Sequencing and analysis were restricted to the TCR beta chain. Peripheral blood alone was examined, since thyroid tissue, which constituted the primary lesion, could not be accessed.

What the time point label conveys for this sample: persistent/refractory GD, antithyroid drugs over 5 years with positive TRAb. For both TCR sequencing and RNA sequencing, RNA was extracted from PBMCs in TRIzol. Graves' disease was diagnosed according to American Thyroid Association guidelines. Patients were recruited from an endocrinology department in Xi'an, China. Each patient gave approximately 10 milliliters of peripheral blood, collected in an EDTA anticoagulant tube. Ficoll Paque Plus density gradient separation was used to isolate PBMCs, and no further T cell sorting was done. RNA quality was checked with an Agilent 2100 Bioanalyzer and agarose gel, and concentration with a NanoDrop 2000. Library construction relied on multiplex PCR. The reads were generated on an Illumina HiSeq 4000. CDR3 regions were amplified by Arm-PCR with iRepertoire HTBI primers to construct TCR beta libraries. Before sequencing, the PCR products underwent gel purification. The source study handled its data this way. Gene usage analysis of CDR3 amino acid clonotypes relied on the 55 to 80 TRBV and 14 TRBJ segments identified across samples. COPE and FqMerger were used to merge the filtered high-quality paired reads into contigs. BLAST was used to align contigs to IMGT TRBV, TRBD and TRBJ reference genes, and CDR3 was defined according to IMGT. Any clonotype with a frequency above 0.1% was classified as a highly expanded clone. Shannon entropy was used to measure repertoire diversity, and the Gini coefficient was used to measure V-J evenness. A clonotype found in more than one individual was treated as public. In-frame beta chains were kept once TCRdb had trimmed the public reads at Q25 with fastp and called clones with MiXCR. Each record represents a unique CDR3 protein, reported with the most common genes and DNA among its rows. What appears here as the V and J calls and clone size reflects TCRdb's work, not the paper's. Present in this sample are around 460,000 distinct CDR3 sequences, under 25% of which were seen just once. The biggest ten clones account for less than 15% of the sample.

The starting material was peripheral blood mononuclear cells (PBMCs), obtained when the disease was refractory, from a patient treated with antithyroid drugs. This TCR came from a female donor with Graves disease.

The CDR3 sequence is CSARAAGKEYF. The DNA sequence is given as TGCAGTGCTAGAGCGGCGGGAAAAGAGTACTTC. The sequence joins TRBV20-1 to TRBJ2-4, and possibly TRBD2, on 6 matching bases. The germline V gene (reference sequence) specifies DFQATT as CDR1 and SNEGSKA as CDR2. Trimming costs V 1 base and J 14 bases, and their ends lie 12 bases apart. The cysteine opens and the phenylalanine closes a CDR3 of 11 amino acids. Only the CDR3 region is kept as DNA, spanning 33 bases read in frame from base 1.